A single sample gave rise to the 21 T cell receptor beta chains below, sequenced in a study of blood T cells in healthy people across ages. It was with a sample-barcoded 5' primer and a J-beta primer mix that a second PCR of about 6 to 12 cycles was run. TCRdb reprocessed the 5' RACE reads via MiXCR and lists one record per CDR3 protein. The repertoire holds about 970,000 distinct CDR3 sequences, with about 53% as singletons. What was sequenced was blood. The source is a woman aged 55-70 years in good health.

As for this clonotype: Sequence at one end of the junction differs from germline and may be a read error. The chain recombines TRBV20-1 with TRBJ1-1; D perhaps matches TRBD1 (6 bases). CDR3 length equals 17 residues. The germline V gene encodes CDR1 DFQATT and CDR2 SNEGSKA (reference sequence). CDR3 nucleotides: TGCAGTGCCAGAGGGAGGGGGACCTACCCGGGGGACACTGAAGCTTTCTTT. Protein product: CSARGRGTYPGDTEAFF.

This clonotype was counted a few times. This rearrangement joins TRBV27 to TRBJ2-7, with 8 bases that match TRBD2. The CDR3 totals 13 residues. V trimming: 5 bases; J trimming: 2 bases; junction bases outside the gene matches: 2. Germline V lookup: CDR1 MNHEY, CDR2 SMNVEV (reference sequence). The CDR3 DNA reads as TGTGCCAGCAGTGCTAGCGGGCCCTACGAGCAGTACTTC. It yields the protein CASSASGPYEQYF.

This chain uses TRBV5-5 with TRBJ1-5; D may be TRBD1 (6 bases). Trimming removed 4 bases at V and 7 bases at J, with 15 bases between. CDR1 is SGHKS and CDR2 is YYEKEE in the germline V gene (reference sequence). The CDR3 is 14 amino acids. DNA of the CDR3: TGTGCCAGCAGCGCAACAGGGAGCGGCCAGCCCCAGCATTTT. Amino acids: CASSATGSGQPQHF.

Of note for this clonotype: At one end, the junction sequence differs from germline, possibly due to a read error. The chain has TRBV2 and TRBJ1-5, with TRBD1 as a possible D gene (5 bases). This CDR3 has 15 residues. The germline CDR1 and CDR2 sequences are SNHLY and FYNNEI. The CDR3 DNA reads TGTGCCAGCAGAGTCAGGGATTCGGGCAATCAGCCCCGGCATTTT. This encodes CASRVRDSGNQPRHF.

The chain uses TRBV20-1 and TRBJ2-5, with TRBD2 identical over 10 bases. V trimming: 3 bases; J trimming: 11 bases; junction bases outside the gene matches: 18. The CDR3 contains 16 residues. Germline V gene lookup returns CDR1 DFQATT and CDR2 SNEGSKA (reference sequence). CDR3 protein: CSASLGTSVFWNEQYF. DNA for the CDR3: TGCAGTGCTAGTTTGGGGACTAGCGTTTTTTGGAATGAGCAGTACTTC.

The chain has TRBV29-1 and TRBJ2-7, with D possibly being TRBD1 (6 bases). The CDR3 consists of 12 residues. In germline, CDR1 is SQVTM, CDR2 ANQGSEA. V was cut by 6 bases and J by 3 bases, with 12 bases left in between. CDR3 sequence: CSVRDTFYEQYF. The CDR3 coding sequence is TGCAGCGTCCGGGACACCTTCTACGAGCAGTACTTC.

The V gene is TRBV11-2, the J gene TRBJ2-7, with D uncertain. V lost 1 base and J 6 bases, leaving 7 bases between the germline ends. The CDR3 loop spans 12 amino acids. Per germline, CDR1 SGHAT and CDR2 FQNNGV. The CDR3 DNA reads as TGTGCCAGCAGCTTAGTGCGGTCCGAGCAGTACTTC. Translating it yields CASSLVRSEQYF.

The chain couples TRBV13 to TRBJ1-4; possible D gene TRBD1, 5 bases. V was pared by 6 bases and J by 7 bases, with 18 bases between. Per germline, CDR1 PRHDT and CDR2 FYEKMQ (reference sequence). This CDR3 region has 15 residues. The CDR3 region is CASSSQLAGPEKLFF. CDR3 nucleotide sequence: TGTGCCAGCAGTTCCCAGCTGGCAGGGCCTGAAAAACTGTTTTTT.

This chain uses TRBV28 with TRBJ2-3; D gene unclear. With 10 bases removed from V and 6 bases from J, the gap between germline ends came to 11 bases. Germline lookup yields CDR1 MDHEN and CDR2 SYDVKM. CDR3 length: 11 residues. The CDR3 sequence is CATARFDTQYF. The CDR3 nucleotides are TGTGCCACTGCGAGGTTCGATACGCAGTATTTT.

This clonotype was observed once. The rearrangement links TRBV27 to TRBJ2-5; 7 nucleotides agree with TRBD2. The assigned J gene may be wrong: the sequence end matches TRBJ2-7 better. From germline, CDR1 is MNHEY and CDR2 SMNVEV (reference sequence). This CDR3 contains 14 residues. CDR3: CASSRGEGTYEQYF. In DNA form, the CDR3 reads TGTGCCAGCTCACGGGGGGAGGGGACCTACGAGCAGTACTTC.

A remark on this clonotype: The junction does not match germline at one end; this may be a read error. The chain carries TRBV28 and TRBJ1-5; D is perhaps TRBD1 (6 bases). The germline gives CDR1 MDHEN, CDR2 SYDVKM. The CDR3 is made up of 15 amino acids. CDR3 DNA: TGCGCCAGCAGTCTCAGGGGATTTAGCAATCAGCCCCAGCATTTT. Amino acids: CASSLRGFSNQPQHF.

This clonotype was found many times. The rearrangement uses TRBV7-9 and TRBJ2-4; D is undetermined. The CDR3 is made up of 15 amino acids. V lost 6 bases and J lost 2, with 14 bases in between. From germline, CDR1 is SEHNR and CDR2 FQNEAQ (reference sequence). The CDR3 DNA reads TGTGCCAGCAGTCAGGTCGTTCTGACCAAAAACATTCAGTACTTC. This sequence encodes CASSQVVLTKNIQYF.

The V gene is TRBV6-5, the J gene TRBJ2-3; weak D call: TRBD2 (5 bases). The CDR3 length is 19 residues. Per germline, CDR1 MNHEY and CDR2 SVGAGI. The V gene lost 2 bases and the J gene lost 3 bases, with 24 bases spanning the gap. This chain's CDR3 is CASSYAQRGFVTQTDTQYF. CDR3 coding DNA: TGTGCCAGCAGTTACGCGCAGAGAGGGTTCGTTACACAAACAGATACGCAGTATTTT.

Details on this clonotype: At one end, the junction sequence differs from germline, possibly due to a read error. CDR3 sequence reads: CSVSGQVNAEAFF. The CDR3 DNA reads as TGCAGCGTTTCTGGACAGGTGAACGCTGAAGCTTTCTTT. The rearrangement uses TRBV29-1 and TRBJ1-1, with 7 bases aligning to TRBD1. The CDR3 consists of 13 residues. Germline lookup yields CDR1 SQVTM and CDR2 ANQGSEA.

The gene calls are TRBV5-5 and TRBJ2-4, with 10 bases that match TRBD2. TRBJ2-7 explains the end of the DNA better; the J call may be wrong. There are 15 residues in the CDR3. CDR1 and CDR2 (germline): SGHKS, YYEKEE (reference sequence). Here the CDR3 reads CASSSGRLLGYEQYF. The CDR3 region has the DNA TGTGCCAGTAGTAGCGGGAGGCTACTCGGCTACGAGCAGTACTTC.

The V and J genes are TRBV5-1 and TRBJ2-1, with 9 positions matching TRBD1. The CDR3 sequence is 15 residues long. Per germline, CDR1 SGHRS and CDR2 YFSETQ. Trimming cost V 7 bases and J 1 base; bases outside gene matches: 6. In DNA form, the CDR3 reads TGCGCCAGCGGCGCCGGGACAGGGTCCTACAATGAGCAGTTCTTC. Translated, it gives CASGAGTGSYNEQFF.

V usage is TRBV27 and J usage is TRBJ2-7; D is perhaps TRBD2 (6 bases). The V end lost 3 bases, the J end lost 3 bases, and 21 bases lay between the germline ends. The CDR3 contains 17 residues. Looked up from germline, CDR1 is MNHEY and CDR2 is SMNVEV (reference sequence). CDR3 bases: TGTGCCAGCAGTTTGCAGGTGCCTGACGGGAGTATCTACGAGCAGTACTTC. This translates into CASSLQVPDGSIYEQYF.

A word on this clonotype: At one end the junction does not follow the germline gene, possibly because of a read error. As DNA, the CDR3 is TGTGCCAGCGGCTTTGGACAGGGGGCGGGAGAGCAGTACTTC. It yields the protein CASGFGQGAGEQYF. This chain joins TRBV5-8 and TRBJ2-5; 11 bases fit TRBD1. CDR3 length: 14 amino acids. From germline, CDR1 is SGHTS and CDR2 YDEGEE.

The genes are TRBV3-1 and TRBJ2-7; no clear D. V lost 1 base to trimming and J lost 6 bases, with 19 bases between them. Germline CDR1 reads LGHDT; CDR2 reads YNNKEL (reference sequence). The CDR3 consists of 16 residues. This CDR3 is CASSQGPGRVSTEQYF. The CDR3 nucleotides are TGTGCCAGCAGCCAAGGTCCCGGAAGGGTCAGTACCGAGCAGTACTTC.

This sequence joins TRBV7-9 and TRBJ2-1; 11 bases are shared with TRBD2. Germline assignment: CDR1 SEHNR and CDR2 FQNEAQ (reference sequence). With 6 bases clipped from V and 10 bases from J, the junction kept 11 bases outside the gene matches. CDR3 length: 15 residues. This chain's CDR3 is CASRTGTSGEPEQFF. CDR3 in DNA: TGTGCCAGCAGGACCGGGACTAGCGGAGAGCCGGAGCAGTTCTTC.

The chain couples TRBV20-1 to TRBJ2-7, with 8 bases lining up with TRBD1. The J segment lost 2 bases and the V segment lost 5 bases, leaving 8 bases of the junction unmatched. The CDR3 spans 14 residues. Germline loops: CDR1 DFQATT, CDR2 SNEGSKA (reference sequence). The CDR3 DNA sequence: TGCAGTGCTTCCTTCCCGGGACAGGCCTACGAGCAGTACTTC. It specifies CSASFPGQAYEQYF.